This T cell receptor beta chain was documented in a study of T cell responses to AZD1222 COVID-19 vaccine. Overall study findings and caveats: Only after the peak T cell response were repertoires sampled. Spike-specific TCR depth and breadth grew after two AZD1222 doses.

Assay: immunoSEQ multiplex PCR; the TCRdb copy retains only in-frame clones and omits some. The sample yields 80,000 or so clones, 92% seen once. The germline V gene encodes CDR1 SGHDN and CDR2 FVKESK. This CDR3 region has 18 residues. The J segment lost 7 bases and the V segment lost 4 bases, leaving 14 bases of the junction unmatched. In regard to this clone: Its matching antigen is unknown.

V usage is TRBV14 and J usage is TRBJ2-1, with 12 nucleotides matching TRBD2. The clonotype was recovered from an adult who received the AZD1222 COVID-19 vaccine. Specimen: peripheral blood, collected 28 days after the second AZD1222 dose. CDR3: CASSPDILTSGRLNEQFF. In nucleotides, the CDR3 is TGTGCCAGCAGCCCAGATATCCTTACTAGCGGGAGGCTGAATGAGCAGTTCTTC.